A selection of T cell receptor beta chains follows, all from one sample in a study of T cell responses to AZD1222 COVID-19 vaccine. Profiling relied on immunoSEQ multiplex PCR, and the TCRdb table lists in-frame clones only, not all of them. The table records some 140,000 clones, 70% to 90% of them present only once. The sequences come from peripheral blood, collected on day 0 of AZD1222 vaccination. The receptor source for this set is an adult in good health. The CDR3 runs from the conserved cysteine through the conserved F or W. D genes are given only for firm matches. Some rows mark clone size as missing; the rest say once, few, many or name a class of expanded clone.

d_gene: NA; abundance: NA; j_gene: TRBJ1-3; v_gene: TRBV9; CDR3nt: TGTGCCAGCAGCAGGGTGGGAAGCACCATATATTTT; CDR3aa: CASSRVGSTIYF
d_gene: TRBD1; abundance: once; j_gene: TRBJ1-2; v_gene: TRBV7-9; CDR3nt: TGTGCCAGCAGCCCGGGACAGAACCCTAACTATGGCTACACCTTC; CDR3aa: CASSPGQNPNYGYTF
d_gene: NA; abundance: NA; j_gene: TRBJ1-2; v_gene: TRBV13; CDR3nt: TGTGCCAGCAGCTTGCAGGGTCTGAATTATGGCTACACCTTC; CDR3aa: CASSLQGLNYGYTF
d_gene: NA; abundance: NA; j_gene: TRBJ2-7; v_gene: TRBV27; CDR3nt: TGTGCCAGCAGTCCTGGACTGGGTCAGGGCTACGAGCAGTACTTC; CDR3aa: CASSPGLGQGYEQYF
d_gene: TRBD1; abundance: NA; j_gene: TRBJ1-5; v_gene: TRBV19; CDR3nt: TGTGCCAGTAGTCCAGGACAGGGCGTTTCATTGCCCCAGCATTTT; CDR3aa: CASSPGQGVSLPQHF
d_gene: NA; abundance: NA; j_gene: TRBJ1-5; v_gene: TRBV10-3; CDR3nt: TGTGCCATCAGTGAGTCGACTATATCGCCGACAGTAAGCGGTCAGCCCCAGCATTTT; CDR3aa: CAISESTISPTVSGQPQHF
d_gene: NA; abundance: NA; j_gene: TRBJ2-7; v_gene: TRBV10-3; CDR3nt: TGTGCCACCCAAAAAAGGGAATACGAGCAGTACTTC; CDR3aa: CATQKREYEQYF
d_gene: NA; abundance: NA; j_gene: TRBJ1-3; v_gene: TRBV28; CDR3nt: TGTGCCAGCAAGGGGGGGGGAAACACCATATATTTT; CDR3aa: CASKGGGNTIYF
d_gene: NA; abundance: NA; j_gene: TRBJ1-1; v_gene: TRBV6-2/TRBV6-3; CDR3nt: TGTGCCAGCAGTGACTGGAACACTGAAGCTTTCTTT; CDR3aa: CASSDWNTEAFF
d_gene: NA; abundance: NA; j_gene: TRBJ1-4; v_gene: TRBV2; CDR3nt: TGTGCCAGCAGACGATCGGGGGCGCGAAAAGAAAAACTGTTTTTT; CDR3aa: CASRRSGARKEKLFF
d_gene: NA; abundance: NA; j_gene: TRBJ1-2; v_gene: TRBV4-1; CDR3nt: TGCGCCAGCAGCCAAGATTGGTTTAGACAAAGCTATGGCTACACCTTC; CDR3aa: CASSQDWFRQSYGYTF
d_gene: NA; abundance: NA; j_gene: TRBJ1-4; v_gene: TRBV20-1; CDR3nt: TGCAGTGCTAGTAGGGGGATAATGGCTAATGAAAAACTGTTTTTT; CDR3aa: CSASRGIMANEKLFF
d_gene: TRBD1; abundance: NA; j_gene: TRBJ2-2; v_gene: TRBV11-3; CDR3nt: TGTGCCAGCAGCTTTACCGGGACAGGGAACACCGGGGAGCTGTTTTTT; CDR3aa: CASSFTGTGNTGELFF
d_gene: NA; abundance: NA; j_gene: TRBJ2-7; v_gene: TRBV5-1; CDR3nt: TGCGCCAGCAGCAGGGACGGCAGTGGAGAGCAGTACTTC; CDR3aa: CASSRDGSGEQYF
d_gene: NA; abundance: NA; j_gene: TRBJ1-5; v_gene: TRBV7-2; CDR3nt: TGTGCCAGCAGCTTAGTTTGGGGTGGCGATCAGCCCCAGCATTTT; CDR3aa: CASSLVWGGDQPQHF
d_gene: TRBD2; abundance: NA; j_gene: TRBJ2-5; v_gene: TRBV12-3/TRBV12-4; CDR3nt: TGTGCCAGTGGACTAGCGGAGACCCAGTACTTC; CDR3aa: CASGLAETQYF
d_gene: NA; abundance: NA; j_gene: TRBJ2-5; v_gene: TRBV7-9; CDR3nt: TGTGCCAGCAGCTTCTTGGGATTCAGGGAGACCCAGTACTTC; CDR3aa: CASSFLGFRETQYF
d_gene: NA; abundance: NA; j_gene: TRBJ2-1; v_gene: TRBV12-3/TRBV12-4; CDR3nt: TGTGCCAGCAGCCCCGTGGGAGAGCAGTTCTTC; CDR3aa: CASSPVGEQFF
d_gene: NA; abundance: NA; j_gene: TRBJ1-3; v_gene: TRBV18; CDR3nt: TGTGCCAGCTCAACCAACCAGGGAGGTGGAAACACCATATATTTT; CDR3aa: CASSTNQGGGNTIYF
d_gene: NA; abundance: once; j_gene: TRBJ1-1; v_gene: TRBV10-1; CDR3nt: TGCGCCAGCAGCCGCGGGGACACTGAAGCTTTCTTT; CDR3aa: CASSRGDTEAFF
d_gene: NA; abundance: NA; j_gene: TRBJ1-1; v_gene: TRBV19; CDR3nt: TGTGCCAGTAGTATAGTTACGGGGGGTGCTGAAGCTTTCTTT; CDR3aa: CASSIVTGGAEAFF
d_gene: TRBD2; abundance: once; j_gene: TRBJ2-5; v_gene: TRBV28; CDR3nt: TGTGCCAGCAGTGGGACGGGACTAGCGGGAGAGTTGACATTCCTAGGGACCCAGTACTTC; CDR3aa: CASSGTGLAGELTFLGTQYF
d_gene: NA; abundance: NA; j_gene: TRBJ1-2; v_gene: TRBV10-3; CDR3nt: TGTGCCCTCCGGGGACACCAAGGCGTTGGGTATGGCTACACCTTC; CDR3aa: CALRGHQGVGYGYTF
d_gene: NA; abundance: once; j_gene: TRBJ1-1; v_gene: TRBV5-1; CDR3nt: TGCGCCAGCAGCTTGGTTAGCATCATGAACACTGAAGCTTTCTTT; CDR3aa: CASSLVSIMNTEAFF
d_gene: NA; abundance: NA; j_gene: TRBJ1-5; v_gene: TRBV10-3; CDR3nt: TGTGCCATCGGCCGAGATGATCAGCCCCAGCATTTT; CDR3aa: CAIGRDDQPQHF
d_gene: TRBD2; abundance: NA; j_gene: TRBJ2-1; v_gene: TRBV7-8; CDR3nt: TGTGCCAGCAGCGTTCTGCTCGGGACTAGCGGGGGGTCCTACAATGAGCAGTTCTTC; CDR3aa: CASSVLLGTSGGSYNEQFF
d_gene: TRBD1; abundance: NA; j_gene: TRBJ1-2; v_gene: TRBV4-2; CDR3nt: TGTGCCAGCAGCCAAGATAACAGGGGATTCTATGGCTACACCTTC; CDR3aa: CASSQDNRGFYGYTF
d_gene: TRBD1; abundance: NA; j_gene: TRBJ1-2; v_gene: TRBV6-5; CDR3nt: TGTGCCAGCAGTCAACAGGGGGCTAGGTATGGCTACACCTTC; CDR3aa: CASSQQGARYGYTF
d_gene: TRBD2; abundance: NA; j_gene: TRBJ2-1; v_gene: TRBV3-1/TRBV3-2; CDR3nt: TGTGCCAGCAGCAATCCCGGACTAGTCTACAATGAGCAGTTCTTC; CDR3aa: CASSNPGLVYNEQFF
d_gene: NA; abundance: NA; j_gene: TRBJ2-1; v_gene: TRBV5-1; CDR3nt: TGCGCCAGCAGCACCCTAGGAGTTGACAATGAGCAGTTCTTC; CDR3aa: CASSTLGVDNEQFF
d_gene: NA; abundance: once; j_gene: TRBJ1-1; v_gene: TRBV28; CDR3nt: TGTGCCAGCAGTTTAGGCCTGAACACTGAAGCTTTCTTT; CDR3aa: CASSLGLNTEAFF
d_gene: TRBD1; abundance: NA; j_gene: TRBJ2-7; v_gene: TRBV7-9; CDR3nt: TGTGCCAGCACCGGGACAGGGTACGAGCAGTACTTC; CDR3aa: CASTGTGYEQYF